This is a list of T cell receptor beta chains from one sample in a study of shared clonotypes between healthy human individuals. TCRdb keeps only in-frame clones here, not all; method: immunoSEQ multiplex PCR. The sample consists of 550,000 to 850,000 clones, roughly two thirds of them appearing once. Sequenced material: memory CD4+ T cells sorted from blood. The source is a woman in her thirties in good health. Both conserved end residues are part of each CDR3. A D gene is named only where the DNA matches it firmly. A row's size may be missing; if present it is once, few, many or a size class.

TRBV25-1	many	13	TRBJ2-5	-	CASSQGSGETQYF	TGTGCCAGCAGTCAGGGGAGCGGGGAGACCCAGTACTTC
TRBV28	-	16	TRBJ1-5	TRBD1	CASRRQGARGNQPQHF	TGTGCCAGCAGGAGACAGGGGGCGCGAGGCAATCAGCCCCAGCATTTT
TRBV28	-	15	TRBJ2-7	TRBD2	CASSFLASGKYEQYF	TGTGCCAGCAGTTTTCTGGCTAGCGGGAAGTACGAGCAGTACTTC
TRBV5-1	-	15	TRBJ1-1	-	CASSTYTGMNTEAFF	TGCGCCAGCAGCACTTATACAGGGATGAACACTGAAGCTTTCTTT
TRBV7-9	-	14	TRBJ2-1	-	CASRGTPSYNEQFF	TGTGCCAGCAGAGGGACGCCTTCCTACAATGAGCAGTTCTTC
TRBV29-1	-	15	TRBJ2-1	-	CSVGASPEGGNEQFF	TGCAGCGTTGGGGCTAGTCCTGAAGGTGGGAATGAGCAGTTCTTC
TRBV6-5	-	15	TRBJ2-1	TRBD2	CASSRTSGFYNEQFF	TGTGCCAGCTCCCGGACTAGCGGATTCTACAATGAGCAGTTCTTC
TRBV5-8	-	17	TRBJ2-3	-	CASRTARATHSTDTQYF	TGTGCCAGCAGAACCGCTCGCGCAACCCACAGCACAGATACGCAGTATTTT
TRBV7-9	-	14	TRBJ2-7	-	CASSLSVGEYEQYF	TGTGCCAGCAGCTTAAGTGTTGGGGAGTACGAGCAGTACTTC
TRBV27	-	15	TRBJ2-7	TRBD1	CASSHPPGQSYEQYF	TGTGCCAGCAGCCACCCTCCGGGACAGTCCTACGAGCAGTACTTC
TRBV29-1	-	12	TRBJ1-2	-	CSVLLGGYGYTF	TGCAGCGTCTTATTGGGTGGCTATGGCTACACCTTC
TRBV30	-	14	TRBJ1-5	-	CAWSVGDYNQPQHF	TGTGCCTGGAGTGTCGGGGACTACAATCAGCCCCAGCATTTT
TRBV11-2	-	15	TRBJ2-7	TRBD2	CASSSTSGKSYEQYF	TGTGCCAGCAGCTCGACTAGCGGGAAGTCCTACGAGCAGTACTTC
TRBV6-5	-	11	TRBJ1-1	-	CASSRGTEAFF	TGTGCCAGCTCCCGAGGTACTGAAGCTTTCTTT
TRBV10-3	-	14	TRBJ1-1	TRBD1	CASSGTGVATEAFF	TGTGCCAGCAGTGGGACAGGGGTCGCCACTGAAGCTTTCTTT
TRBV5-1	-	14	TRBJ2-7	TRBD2	CASSPGLAGHEQYF	TGCGCCAGCAGCCCCGGACTAGCGGGACACGAGCAGTACTTC
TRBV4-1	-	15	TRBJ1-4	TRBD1	CASSQVDRGYEKLFF	TGCGCCAGCAGCCAAGTCGACAGGGGGTATGAAAAACTGTTTTTT
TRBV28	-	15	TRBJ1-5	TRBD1	CATFLQGAGNQPQHF	TGTGCCACCTTCCTACAGGGGGCAGGCAATCAGCCCCAGCATTTT
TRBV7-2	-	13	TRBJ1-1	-	CASSLVLGAEAFF	TGTGCCAGCAGCTTAGTTTTGGGGGCTGAAGCTTTCTTT
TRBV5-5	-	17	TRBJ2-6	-	CASSHERGGSGANVLTF	TGTGCCAGCAGCCACGAACGTGGGGGCTCTGGGGCCAACGTCCTGACTTTC
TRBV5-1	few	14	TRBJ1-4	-	CASSLGTENEKLFF	TGCGCCAGCAGCTTGGGGACGGAGAATGAAAAACTGTTTTTT
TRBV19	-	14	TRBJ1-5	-	CASTIRGVNQPQHF	TGTGCCAGTACCATAAGGGGGGTTAATCAGCCCCAGCATTTT
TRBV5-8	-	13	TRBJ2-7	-	CASSSGTSYEQYF	TGTGCCAGCAGCTCAGGGACCTCCTACGAGCAGTACTTC
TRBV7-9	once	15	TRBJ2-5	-	CASSLGNGASETQYF	TGTGCCAGCAGCTTAGGGAACGGGGCGTCAGAGACCCAGTACTTC
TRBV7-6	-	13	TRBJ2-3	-	CASSLYPTDTQYF	TGTGCCAGCAGCTTATATCCGACAGATACGCAGTATTTT
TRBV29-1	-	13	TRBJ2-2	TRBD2	CSVLAENTGELFF	TGCAGCGTGCTAGCGGAAAACACCGGGGAGCTGTTTTTT
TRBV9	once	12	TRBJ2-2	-	CASSVTPGELFF	TGTGCCAGCAGCGTAACCCCCGGGGAGCTGTTTTTT
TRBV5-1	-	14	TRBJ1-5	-	CASSLEGVGQPQHF	TGCGCCAGCAGCTTGGAAGGGGTGGGCCAGCCCCAGCATTTT
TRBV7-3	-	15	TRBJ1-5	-	CASSPEGEWRQPQHF	TGTGCCAGCAGCCCCGAGGGGGAATGGAGGCAGCCCCAGCATTTT
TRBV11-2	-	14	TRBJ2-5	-	CASSLAWQSETQYF	TGTGCCAGCAGCTTGGCCTGGCAGTCGGAGACCCAGTACTTC
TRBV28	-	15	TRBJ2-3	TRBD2	CASSFVTGGRYTQYF	TGTGCCAGCAGTTTCGTTACGGGAGGGCGTTATACGCAGTATTTT